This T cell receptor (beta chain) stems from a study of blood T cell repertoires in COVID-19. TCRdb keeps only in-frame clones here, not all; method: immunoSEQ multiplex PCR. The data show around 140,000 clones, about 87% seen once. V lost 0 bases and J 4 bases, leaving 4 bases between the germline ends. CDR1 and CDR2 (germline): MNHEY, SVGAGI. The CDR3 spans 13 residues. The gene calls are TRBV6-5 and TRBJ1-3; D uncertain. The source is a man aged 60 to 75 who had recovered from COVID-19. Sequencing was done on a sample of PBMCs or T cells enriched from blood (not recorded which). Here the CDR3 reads CASSYSTGNTIYF. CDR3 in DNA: TGTGCCAGCAGTTACTCTACAGGAAACACCATATATTTT.